These T cell receptor beta chains were read from a single sample in a study of shared clonotypes between healthy human individuals. The table came from immunoSEQ multiplex PCR; TCRdb's copy has only in-frame clones and leaves some out. The sample records 950,000 to 1,300,000 clones, about 80% being singletons. Sequencing input: memory CD4+ T cells sorted from blood. These receptors came from a man between 18 and 35 years old in good health. CDR3s include the opening cysteine and the closing phenylalanine or tryptophan. D genes are given only for firm matches. Clone size is not always given. Where it is, it says once, few, many or a class for expanded clones.

V	J	D	size	DNA	CDR3
TRBV7-9	TRBJ1-2	-	-	TGTGCCAGCAGCTTACAGGGAGCCTATGGCTACACCTTC	CASSLQGAYGYTF
TRBV5-6	TRBJ1-5	TRBD1	-	TGTGCCAGCAGCGAGGGGACAGGGAGAGAGGATCAGCCCCAGCATTTT	CASSEGTGREDQPQHF
TRBV7-2	TRBJ1-2	-	-	TGTGCCAGCGCTCTTAGCTTTGTGGGAAGTCGAGCTATCTATGGCTACACCTTC	CASALSFVGSRAIYGYTF
TRBV5-6	TRBJ2-3	TRBD2	-	TGTGCCAGCAGCTCATTCCCGGGACTAGCAGGCACAGATACGCAGTATTTT	CASSSFPGLAGTDTQYF
TRBV29-1	TRBJ2-5	TRBD1	-	TGCAGCGGGATTACAGGGGGCTTAGAGACCCAGTACTTC	CSGITGGLETQYF
TRBV29-1	TRBJ2-3	-	-	TGCAGCGTTGAAGATCACGGGGGACTTCAGTATTTT	CSVEDHGGLQYF
TRBV4-1	TRBJ1-2	-	-	TGCGCCAGCAGCCCCCAGGGAAACTATGGCTACACCTTC	CASSPQGNYGYTF
TRBV30	TRBJ1-2	-	few	TGTGCCTGGGGAAACTACTATGGCTACACCTTC	CAWGNYYGYTF
TRBV7-2	TRBJ1-1	-	-	TGTGCCAGCGCCAGGGGCAGGGCGAGGACTGAAGCTTTCTTT	CASARGRARTEAFF
TRBV10-3	TRBJ1-2	TRBD1	once	TGTGCCATCAGTGAGGACAGGGGAGGCTATGGCTACACCTTC	CAISEDRGGYGYTF
TRBV18	TRBJ2-3	TRBD2	-	TGTGCCAGCTCACCATCCGGGGGGGAAGATACGCAGTATTTT	CASSPSGGEDTQYF
TRBV7-9	TRBJ1-2	-	-	TGTGCCAGCAGCACAGCCGGGGGCTACACCTTC	CASSTAGGYTF
TRBV10-3	TRBJ2-3	-	-	TGTGCCATCAGTGGGACCTACGGAGGAGGCACAGATACGCAGTATTTT	CAISGTYGGGTDTQYF
TRBV10-2	TRBJ2-1	-	many	TGCGCCAGCAGTGAAACCGGGGGCTCCTACAATGAGCAGTTCTTC	CASSETGGSYNEQFF
TRBV5-6	TRBJ1-6	TRBD1	-	TGTGCCAGCAGCCTCCTTTGGGGACAGAGAAGCTCCTATAATTCACCCCTCCACTTT	CASSLLWGQRSSYNSPLHF
TRBV5-4	TRBJ1-2	-	few	TGTGCCAGCAGCTTCGGGGAGGCTGGCTACACCTTC	CASSFGEAGYTF